This TCR beta chain emerged from a study of coeliac disease. Study observations and caveats: Known gliadin-specific TRB sequences: about 55% of the 18 coeliac samples, only 1 of 6 controls. Largely private TRB repertoires meant most sequences were sample-unique.

This clone was observed a handful of times. Antigen unknown. Here immunoSEQ multiplex PCR was the method, and the copy in TCRdb shows in-frame clones only, minus some. The sample gives 8,000 to 10,000 clones, roughly 70% of which show up once; roughly a fifth is in the top ten. Losses at the gene ends were 3 bases for V and 2 bases for J; bases not matched to a gene: 8. The CDR3 contains 16 residues. Germline lookup yields CDR1 ENHRY and CDR2 SYGVKD. The chain recombines TRBV10-3 with TRBJ2-7, with 9 bases fitting TRBD1. The TCR was taken from a woman in her sixties with celiac disease. Sequencing was done on a sample of lamina propria lymphocytes from the gut. The CDR3 sequence is CAISDPGTGFPYEQYF. The CDR3 DNA reads TGTGCCATCAGTGATCCCGGGACAGGGTTTCCCTACGAGCAGTACTTC.